This entry lists 14 T cell receptor beta chains sequenced from one sample in a study of neurological immune-mediated disorders. TCRdb used MiXCR to reprocess the 5' RACE reads, holding one entry per CDR3 protein. The sample has about 31,000 distinct CDR3 sequences; more than 10% are singletons. This sample's time point: technical triplicate 2. The sequenced material came from CD4+ T cells from blood. The source of these receptors is a female donor with HTLV-1-associated myelopathy (HAM/TSP).

In this sample, this clonotype is medium-sized. The chain links TRBV29-1 to TRBJ2-3; 12 nucleotides match TRBD1. The CDR3 contains 14 residues. CDR1 and CDR2 (germline): SQVTM, ANQGSEA. CDR3 protein: CGTGTGGASDTQYF. The DNA for the CDR3 is TGCGGTACGGGGACAGGGGGCGCCTCAGATACGCAGTATTTT.

This clonotype appeared many times. CDR3 nucleotide sequence: TGTGCCAGCAGCTTCGGACGACGCGCCTATGGCTACACCTTC. Translated, it gives CASSFGRRAYGYTF. The V and J genes are TRBV5-6 and TRBJ1-2; no firm D call. The CDR3 contains 14 residues. Germline V lookup: CDR1 SGHDT, CDR2 YYEEEE. V was cut by 2 bases and J by 4 bases, with 12 bases left in between.

This clonotype has ten or more counts. The chain carries TRBV20-1 and TRBJ1-4; D may be TRBD1 (5 bases). The CDR3 is made up of 12 amino acids. V dropped 5 bases and J dropped 8 bases, with 12 bases sitting between them. Germline lookup yields CDR1 DFQATT and CDR2 SNEGSKA (reference sequence). CDR3 residues: CSAPRGDEKLFF. Here the CDR3 DNA reads TGCAGTGCTCCACGGGGGGACGAAAAACTGTTTTTT.

V is TRBV11-3 and J is TRBJ2-7; D is perhaps TRBD1 (6 bases). Germline CDR1 and CDR2: SGHNT and YENEEA. Trimming took off 5 bases at V and 3 bases at J, with 11 bases between the two ends. CDR3 length equals 13 residues. CDR3 nucleotide sequence: TGTGCCAGCAGCAAACAGGGTGGCTACGAGCAGTACTTC. Translating gives CASSKQGGYEQYF.

This clonotype was picked up many times. The chain links TRBV20-1 to TRBJ1-5; the D gene is possibly TRBD1 (6 bases). In germline, CDR1 is DFQATT, CDR2 SNEGSKA (reference sequence). CDR3 length: 16 amino acids. With 3 bases removed from V and 2 bases from J, the gap between germline ends came to 17 bases. The CDR3 DNA is TGCAGTGCTAGGTCCGGGGGGGCTTTGGGCAATCAGCCCCAGCATTTT. Its protein is CSARSGGALGNQPQHF.

This clonotype was recorded many times. V is TRBV15 and J is TRBJ1-4; D might be TRBD1 (5 bases). The length of the CDR3 is 16 residues. Germline V gene lookup returns CDR1 LNHNV and CDR2 YYDKDF (reference sequence). The germline V and J ends were trimmed by 3 bases and 0 bases, with 11 bases remaining between them. CDR3 DNA sequence: TGTGCCACCAGCAGGGGGGACGCGTCAACTAATGAAAAACTGTTTTTT. The encoded protein is CATSRGDASTNEKLFF.

This clonotype was seen repeatedly, ten times or more. This sequence joins TRBV5-1 and TRBJ1-6; D call uncertain. V lost 6 bases to trimming and J lost 6 bases, with 13 bases between them. The CDR3 is 14 residues long. Germline V gene lookup returns CDR1 SGHRS and CDR2 YFSETQ. CDR3 residues: CASTSGEVNSPLHF. The CDR3 DNA sequence: TGCGCCAGCACCTCCGGGGAGGTTAATTCACCCCTCCACTTT.

This clonotype was recorded many times. The V gene is TRBV5-1, the J gene TRBJ2-1; D uncertain. The CDR3 sequence is 14 residues long. V lost 0 bases to trimming and J lost 4 bases, with 8 bases between them. Germline V lookup: CDR1 SGHRS, CDR2 YFSETQ. The CDR3 here is CASSLGETYNEQFF. The CDR3 nucleotides are TGCGCCAGCAGCTTGGGGGAAACATACAATGAGCAGTTCTTC.

This clonotype was recorded at least ten times. The gene calls are TRBV5-1 and TRBJ2-1, with 12 bases aligning to TRBD2. This CDR3 has 14 residues. The germline CDR1 and CDR2 sequences are SGHRS and YFSETQ. Trimming cost V 3 bases and J 9 bases; bases outside gene matches: 4. In DNA form, the CDR3 reads TGCGCCAGCAGCTCCCTAGCGGGAGGGTCTGAGCAGTTCTTC. It yields the protein CASSSLAGGSEQFF.

The sample holds many counts of this clonotype. The chain links TRBV7-8 to TRBJ1-1, with D possibly matching TRBD1 (5 bases). Germline lookup yields CDR1 SGHVS and CDR2 FQNEAQ. Trimming removed 7 bases from V and 5 bases from J, with 32 bases in between. The CDR3 runs 19 residues. The CDR3 here is CASNPNRAGPSSDGTEAFF. In DNA, the CDR3 is TGTGCCAGCAACCCAAATCGGGCAGGGCCTTCTTCGGACGGGACTGAAGCTTTCTTT.

This clonotype was found many times. This sequence joins TRBV4-1 and TRBJ2-5; 8 positions match TRBD1. Looked up from germline, CDR1 is MGHRA and CDR2 is YSYEKL. The V gene end was trimmed by 3 bases and the J gene end by 4 bases; junction bases not matched to a gene: 4. The CDR3 has 14 amino acids. CDR3 residues: CASSHPGGRETQYF. CDR3 bases: TGCGCCAGCAGCCACCCAGGGGGCCGAGAGACCCAGTACTTC.

This clonotype showed up many times. The V and J genes are TRBV7-9 and TRBJ1-3, with D unclear. V lost 2 bases to trimming and J lost 8 bases, with 10 bases between them. Per the germline V gene, CDR1 is SEHNR and CDR2 is FQNEAQ (reference sequence). This CDR3 comprises 13 residues. The CDR3 DNA sequence: TGTGCCAGCAGCTTATCGATTGGTGACACCATATATTTT. It specifies CASSLSIGDTIYF. Looking up the rest from reference TRBV7-9 and TRBJ1-3 gives the full variable domain: DTGVSQNPRHKITKRGQNVTFRCDPISEHNRLYWYRQTLGQGPEFLTYFQNEAQLEKSRLLSDRFSAERPKGSFSTLEIQRTEQGDSAMYLCASSLSIGDTIYFGEGSWLTVV.

This clonotype was seen at least ten times. The J gene is TRBJ2-1, the V gene TRBV5-5, with a tentative D call TRBD2 (7 bases). Germline V gene sequence: CDR1 SGHKS, CDR2 YYEKEE (reference sequence). With 0 bases removed from V and 2 bases from J, the gap between germline ends came to 9 bases. The CDR3 loop spans 15 amino acids. This chain's CDR3 is CASSLEGGAYNEQFF. DNA of the CDR3: TGTGCCAGCAGCTTGGAAGGGGGGGCCTACAATGAGCAGTTCTTC.

This clonotype was seen at least ten times. This sequence joins TRBV28 and TRBJ2-6; maybe TRBD2 (5 bases). Germline assignment: CDR1 MDHEN and CDR2 SYDVKM. The CDR3 covers 15 residues. The V gene lost 5 bases and the J gene lost 3 bases, with 11 bases spanning the gap. The CDR3 spells CASSPGYYGANVLTF. CDR3 in DNA: TGTGCCAGCAGTCCGGGGTACTATGGGGCCAACGTCCTGACTTTC.